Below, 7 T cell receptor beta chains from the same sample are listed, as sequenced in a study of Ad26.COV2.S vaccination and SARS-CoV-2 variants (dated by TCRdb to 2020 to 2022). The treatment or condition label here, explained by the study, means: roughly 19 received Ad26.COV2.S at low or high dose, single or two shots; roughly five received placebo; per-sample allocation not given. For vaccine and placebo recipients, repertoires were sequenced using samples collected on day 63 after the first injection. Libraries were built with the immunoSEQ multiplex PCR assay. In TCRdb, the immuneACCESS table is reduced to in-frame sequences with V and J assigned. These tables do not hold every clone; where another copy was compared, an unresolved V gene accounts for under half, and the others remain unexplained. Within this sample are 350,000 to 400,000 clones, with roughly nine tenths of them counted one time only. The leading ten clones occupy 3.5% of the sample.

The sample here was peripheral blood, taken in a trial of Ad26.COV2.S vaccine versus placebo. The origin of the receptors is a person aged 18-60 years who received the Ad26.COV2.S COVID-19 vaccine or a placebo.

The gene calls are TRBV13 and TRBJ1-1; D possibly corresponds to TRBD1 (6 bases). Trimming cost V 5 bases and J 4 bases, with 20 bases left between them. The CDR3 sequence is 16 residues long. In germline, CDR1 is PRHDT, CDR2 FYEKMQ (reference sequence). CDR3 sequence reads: CASSRIEGGRGTEAFF. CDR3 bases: TGTGCCAGCAGCCGAATAGAAGGGGGAAGAGGCACTGAAGCTTTCTTT. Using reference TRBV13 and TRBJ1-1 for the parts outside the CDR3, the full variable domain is AAGVIQSPRHLIKEKRETATLKCYPIPRHDTVYWYQQGPGQDPQFLISFYEKMQSDKGSIPDRFSAQQFSDYHSELNMSSLELGDSALYFCASSRIEGGRGTEAFFGQGTRLTVV.

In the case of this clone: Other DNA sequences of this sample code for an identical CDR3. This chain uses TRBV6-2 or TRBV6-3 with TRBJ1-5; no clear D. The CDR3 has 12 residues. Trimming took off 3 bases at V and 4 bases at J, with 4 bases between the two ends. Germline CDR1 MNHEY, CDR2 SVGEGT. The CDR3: CASSYGNQPQHF. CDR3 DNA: TGTGCCAGCAGTTATGGGAATCAGCCCCAGCATTTT.

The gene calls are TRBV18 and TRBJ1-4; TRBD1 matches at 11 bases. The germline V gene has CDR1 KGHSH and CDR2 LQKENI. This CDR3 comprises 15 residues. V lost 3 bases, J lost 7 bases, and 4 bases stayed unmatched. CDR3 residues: CASSPPGTGGEKLFF. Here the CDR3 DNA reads TGTGCCAGCTCACCGCCCGGGACAGGGGGTGAAAAACTGTTTTTT.

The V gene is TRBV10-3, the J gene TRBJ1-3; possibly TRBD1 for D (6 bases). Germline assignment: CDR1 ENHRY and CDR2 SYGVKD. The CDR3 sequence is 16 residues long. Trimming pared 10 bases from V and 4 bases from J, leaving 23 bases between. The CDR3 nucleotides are TGTGCCACCATGGGGCGAACAGGGCTAATCGGAAACACCATATATTTT. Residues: CATMGRTGLIGNTIYF.

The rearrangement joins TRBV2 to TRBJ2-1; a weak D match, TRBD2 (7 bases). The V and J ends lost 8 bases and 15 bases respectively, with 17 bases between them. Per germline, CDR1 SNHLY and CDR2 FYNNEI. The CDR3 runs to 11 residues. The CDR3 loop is CASVPRGGVFF. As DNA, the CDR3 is TGTGCCAGCGTCCCGAGGGGGGGTGTGTTCTTC.

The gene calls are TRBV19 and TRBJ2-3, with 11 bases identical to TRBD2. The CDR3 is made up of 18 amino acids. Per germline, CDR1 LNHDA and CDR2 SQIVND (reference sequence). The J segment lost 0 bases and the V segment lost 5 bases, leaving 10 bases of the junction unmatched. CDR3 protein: CASSGSSGGLGSTDTQYF. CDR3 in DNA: TGTGCCAGTAGTGGGTCTAGCGGGGGGTTGGGGAGCACAGATACGCAGTATTTT.

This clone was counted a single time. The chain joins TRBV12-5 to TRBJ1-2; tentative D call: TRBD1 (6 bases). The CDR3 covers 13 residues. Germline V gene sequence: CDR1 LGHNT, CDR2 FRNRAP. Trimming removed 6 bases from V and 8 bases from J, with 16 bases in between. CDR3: CASGSGARGGYTF. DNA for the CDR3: TGTGCTAGTGGCTCAGGGGCGCGAGGGGGCTACACCTTC.